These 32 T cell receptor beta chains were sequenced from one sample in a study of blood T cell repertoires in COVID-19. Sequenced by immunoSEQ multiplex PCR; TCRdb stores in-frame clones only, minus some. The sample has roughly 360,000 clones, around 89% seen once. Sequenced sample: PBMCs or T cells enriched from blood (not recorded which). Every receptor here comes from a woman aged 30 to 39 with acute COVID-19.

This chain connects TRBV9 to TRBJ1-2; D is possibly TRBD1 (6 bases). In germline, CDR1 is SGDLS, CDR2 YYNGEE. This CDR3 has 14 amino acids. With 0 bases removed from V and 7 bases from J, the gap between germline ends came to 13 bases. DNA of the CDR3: TGTGCCAGCAGCGTAGATCGGAGCAGGGGTGGCTACACCTTC. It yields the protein CASSVDRSRGGYTF.

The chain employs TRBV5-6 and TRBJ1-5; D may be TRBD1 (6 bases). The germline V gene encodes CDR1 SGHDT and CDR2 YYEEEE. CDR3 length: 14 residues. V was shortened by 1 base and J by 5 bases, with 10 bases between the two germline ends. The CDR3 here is CASSLWAGDQPQHF. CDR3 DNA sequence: TGTGCCAGCAGCTTGTGGGCAGGGGATCAGCCCCAGCATTTT.

The CDR3 is CASSLVGGEQFF. DNA of the CDR3: TGTGCCAGCAGCTTGGTAGGGGGTGAGCAGTTCTTC. V usage is TRBV5-4 and J usage is TRBJ2-1, with D tentatively TRBD1 (6 bases). The CDR3 length is 12 residues. Germline V gene data show CDR1 as SGHNT and CDR2 as YYREEE (reference sequence). V was cut by 0 bases and J by 9 bases, with 7 bases left in between.

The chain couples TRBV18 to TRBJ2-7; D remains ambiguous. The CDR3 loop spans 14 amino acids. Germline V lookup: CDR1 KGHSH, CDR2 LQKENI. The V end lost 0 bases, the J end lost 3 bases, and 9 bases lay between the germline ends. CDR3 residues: CASSPPARGYEQYF. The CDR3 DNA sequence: TGTGCCAGCTCACCACCGGCTCGTGGCTACGAGCAGTACTTC.

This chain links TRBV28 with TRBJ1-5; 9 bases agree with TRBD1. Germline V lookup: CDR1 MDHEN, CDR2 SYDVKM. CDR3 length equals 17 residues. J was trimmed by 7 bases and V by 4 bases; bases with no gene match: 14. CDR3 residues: CASSSGLYRGREQPQHF. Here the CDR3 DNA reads TGTGCCAGCAGTTCTGGGCTTTACAGGGGGCGGGAACAGCCCCAGCATTTT.

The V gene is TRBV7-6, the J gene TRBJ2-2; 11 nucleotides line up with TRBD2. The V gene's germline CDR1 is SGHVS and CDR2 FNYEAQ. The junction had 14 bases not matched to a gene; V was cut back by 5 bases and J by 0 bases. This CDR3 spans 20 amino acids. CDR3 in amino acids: CASSHALFPGLAANTGELFF. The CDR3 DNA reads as TGTGCCAGCAGCCACGCCCTTTTCCCGGGACTAGCGGCGAACACCGGGGAGCTGTTTTTT.

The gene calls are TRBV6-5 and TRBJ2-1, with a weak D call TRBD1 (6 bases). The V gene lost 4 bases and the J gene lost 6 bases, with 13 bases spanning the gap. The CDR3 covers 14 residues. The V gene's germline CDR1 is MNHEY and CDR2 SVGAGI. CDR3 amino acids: CASSLGHTPNEQFF. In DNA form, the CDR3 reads TGTGCCAGCAGTTTGGGACACACCCCCAATGAGCAGTTCTTC.

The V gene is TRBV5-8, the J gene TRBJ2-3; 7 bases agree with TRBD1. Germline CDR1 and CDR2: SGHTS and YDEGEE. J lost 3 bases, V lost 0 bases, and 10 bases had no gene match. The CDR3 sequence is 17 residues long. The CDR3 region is CASSLGRGFVVTDTQYF. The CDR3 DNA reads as TGTGCCAGCAGCTTGGGCAGGGGGTTTGTAGTGACAGATACGCAGTATTTT.

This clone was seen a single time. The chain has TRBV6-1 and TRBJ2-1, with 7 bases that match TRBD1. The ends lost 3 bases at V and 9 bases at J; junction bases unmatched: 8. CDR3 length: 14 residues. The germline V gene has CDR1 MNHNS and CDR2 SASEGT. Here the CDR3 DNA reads TGTGCCAGCAGTGAGAGGGGGCGCCTCAGTGAGCAGTTCTTC. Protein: CASSERGRLSEQFF.

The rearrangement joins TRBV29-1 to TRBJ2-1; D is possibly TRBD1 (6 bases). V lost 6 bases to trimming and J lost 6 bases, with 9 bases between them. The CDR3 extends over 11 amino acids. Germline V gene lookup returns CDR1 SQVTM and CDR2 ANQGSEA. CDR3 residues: CSVEDSNEQFF. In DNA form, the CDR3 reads TGCAGCGTCGAGGACAGCAATGAGCAGTTCTTC.

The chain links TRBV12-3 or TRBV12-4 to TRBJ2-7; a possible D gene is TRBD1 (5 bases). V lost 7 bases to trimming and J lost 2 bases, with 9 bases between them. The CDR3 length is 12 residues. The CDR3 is CASTKDTYEQYF. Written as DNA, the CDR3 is TGTGCCAGCACGAAGGACACCTACGAGCAGTACTTC.

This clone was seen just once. CDR3 sequence reads: CSVEEQGVGYTF. The CDR3 DNA is TGCAGCGTTGAAGAGCAAGGGGTGGGCTACACCTTC. This sequence joins TRBV29-1 and TRBJ1-2, with D tentatively TRBD1 (5 bases). Germline CDR1 and CDR2: SQVTM and ANQGSEA. The CDR3 loop spans 12 amino acids. Trimming stripped 0 bases from V and 8 bases from J, with 10 bases between.

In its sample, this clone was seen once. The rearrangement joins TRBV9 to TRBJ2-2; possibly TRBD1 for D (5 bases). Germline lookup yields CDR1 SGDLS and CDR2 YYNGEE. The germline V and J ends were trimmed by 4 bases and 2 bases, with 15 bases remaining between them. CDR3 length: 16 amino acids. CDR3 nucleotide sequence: TGTGCCAGCAGCCCCCAGGGCCTCTCCAACACCGGGGAGCTGTTTTTT. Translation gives CASSPQGLSNTGELFF.

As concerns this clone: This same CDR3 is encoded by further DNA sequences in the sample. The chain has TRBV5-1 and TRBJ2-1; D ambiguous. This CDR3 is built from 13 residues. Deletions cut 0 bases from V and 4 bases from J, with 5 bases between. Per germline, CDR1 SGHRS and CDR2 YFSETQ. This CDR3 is CASSLGQYNEQFF. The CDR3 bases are TGCGCCAGCAGCTTGGGTCAGTACAATGAGCAGTTCTTC.

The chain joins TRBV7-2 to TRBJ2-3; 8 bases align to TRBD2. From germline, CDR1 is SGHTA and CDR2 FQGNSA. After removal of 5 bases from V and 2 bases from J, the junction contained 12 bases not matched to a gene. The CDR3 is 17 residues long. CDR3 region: CASSPGGGGPLTDTQYF. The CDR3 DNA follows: TGTGCCAGCAGCCCCGGGGGCGGGGGGCCGCTCACAGATACGCAGTATTTT.

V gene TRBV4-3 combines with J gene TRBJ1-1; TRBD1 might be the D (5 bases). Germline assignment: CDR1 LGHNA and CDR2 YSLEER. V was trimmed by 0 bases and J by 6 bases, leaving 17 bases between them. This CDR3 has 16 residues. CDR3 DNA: TGCGCCAGCAGCCAAGATATAAATTTCGGGGGGGCTGAAGCTTTCTTT. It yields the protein CASSQDINFGGAEAFF.

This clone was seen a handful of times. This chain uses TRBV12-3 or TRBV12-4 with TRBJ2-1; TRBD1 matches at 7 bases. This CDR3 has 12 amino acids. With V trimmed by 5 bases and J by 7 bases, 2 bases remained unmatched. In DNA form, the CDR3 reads TGTGCCAGCAGTGTGACAGGGAATGAGCAGTTCTTC. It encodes CASSVTGNEQFF.

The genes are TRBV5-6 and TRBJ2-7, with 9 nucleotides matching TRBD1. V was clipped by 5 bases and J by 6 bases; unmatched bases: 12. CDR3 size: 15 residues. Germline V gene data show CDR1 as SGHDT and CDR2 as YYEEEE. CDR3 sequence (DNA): TGTGCCAGCAGAGAAACAGGGGGCGGGTATGGCGAGCAGTACTTC. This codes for CASRETGGGYGEQYF.

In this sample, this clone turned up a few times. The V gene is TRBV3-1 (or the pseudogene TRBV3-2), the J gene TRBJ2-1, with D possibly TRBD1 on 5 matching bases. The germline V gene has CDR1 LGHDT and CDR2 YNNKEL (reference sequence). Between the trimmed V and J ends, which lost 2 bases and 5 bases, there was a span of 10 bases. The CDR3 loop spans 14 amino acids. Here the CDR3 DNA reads TGTGCCAGCAGCCAACAGGGTTCGAACAATGAGCAGTTCTTC. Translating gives CASSQQGSNNEQFF.

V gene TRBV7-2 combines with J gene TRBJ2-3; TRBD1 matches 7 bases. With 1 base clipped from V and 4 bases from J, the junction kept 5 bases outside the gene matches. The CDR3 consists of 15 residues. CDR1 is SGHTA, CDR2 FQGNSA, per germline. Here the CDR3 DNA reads TGTGCCAGCAGCTTAGTGGTGACAGGGCCAGATACGCAGTATTTT. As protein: CASSLVVTGPDTQYF.

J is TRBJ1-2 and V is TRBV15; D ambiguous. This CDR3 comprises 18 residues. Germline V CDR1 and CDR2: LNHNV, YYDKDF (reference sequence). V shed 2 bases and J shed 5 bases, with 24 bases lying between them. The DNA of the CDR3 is TGTGCCACCAGCAGAATCGCATGGGCCACGGTGATACAGTATGGCTACACCTTC. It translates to CATSRIAWATVIQYGYTF.

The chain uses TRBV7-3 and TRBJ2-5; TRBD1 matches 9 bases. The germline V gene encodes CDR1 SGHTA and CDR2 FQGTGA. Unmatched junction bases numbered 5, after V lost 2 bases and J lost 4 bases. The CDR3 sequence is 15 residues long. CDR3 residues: CASSLAGTGRETQYF. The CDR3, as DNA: TGTGCCAGCAGCTTAGCCGGGACAGGGAGAGAGACCCAGTACTTC.

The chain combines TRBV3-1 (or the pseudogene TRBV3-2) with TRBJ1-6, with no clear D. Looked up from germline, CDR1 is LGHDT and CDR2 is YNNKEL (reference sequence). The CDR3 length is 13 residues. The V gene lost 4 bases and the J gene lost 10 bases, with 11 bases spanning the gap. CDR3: CASSLGGYSPLHF. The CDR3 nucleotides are TGTGCCAGCAGCCTAGGAGGGTACTCACCCCTCCACTTT.

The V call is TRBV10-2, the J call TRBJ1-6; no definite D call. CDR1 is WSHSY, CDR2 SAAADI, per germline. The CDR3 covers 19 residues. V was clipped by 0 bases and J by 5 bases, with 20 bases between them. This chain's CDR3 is CASSESSPGPRRNNSPLHF. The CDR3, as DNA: TGCGCCAGCAGTGAGTCCTCCCCAGGCCCCCGACGGAATAATTCACCCCTCCACTTT.

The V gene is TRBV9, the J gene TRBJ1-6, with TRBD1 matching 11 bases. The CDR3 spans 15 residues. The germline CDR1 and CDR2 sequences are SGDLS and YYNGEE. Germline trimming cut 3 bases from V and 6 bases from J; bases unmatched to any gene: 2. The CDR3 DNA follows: TGTGCCAGCAGCGGGACAGGGGGCATTAATTCACCCCTCCACTTT. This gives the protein CASSGTGGINSPLHF.

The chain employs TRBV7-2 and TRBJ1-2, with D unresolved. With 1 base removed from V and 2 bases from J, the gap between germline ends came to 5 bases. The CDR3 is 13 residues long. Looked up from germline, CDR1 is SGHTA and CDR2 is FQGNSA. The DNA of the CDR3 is TGTGCCAGCAGCTTAGTCTCCAACTATGGCTACACCTTC. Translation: CASSLVSNYGYTF.

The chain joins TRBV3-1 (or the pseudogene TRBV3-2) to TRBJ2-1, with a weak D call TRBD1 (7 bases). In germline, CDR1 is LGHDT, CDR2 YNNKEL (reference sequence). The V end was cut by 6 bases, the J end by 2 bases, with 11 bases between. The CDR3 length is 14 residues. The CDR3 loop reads CASSQGGPYNEQFF. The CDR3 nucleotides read TGTGCCAGCAGTCAGGGGGGTCCCTACAATGAGCAGTTCTTC.

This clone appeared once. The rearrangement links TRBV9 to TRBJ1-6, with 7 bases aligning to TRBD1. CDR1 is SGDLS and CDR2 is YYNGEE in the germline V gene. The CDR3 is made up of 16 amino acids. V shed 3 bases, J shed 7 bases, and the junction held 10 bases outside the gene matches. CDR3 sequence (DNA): TGTGCCAGCAGCGGCCCGTGGACAGGTTCAAATTCACCCCTCCACTTT. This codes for CASSGPWTGSNSPLHF. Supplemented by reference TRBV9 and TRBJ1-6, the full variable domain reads DSGVTQTPKHLITATGQRVTLRCSPRSGDLSVYWYQQSLDQGLQFLIQYYNGEERAKGNILERFSAQQFPDLHSELNLSSLELGDSALYFCASSGPWTGSNSPLHFGNGTRLTVT.

This CDR3 reads CASSYSPISVNSPLHF. The CDR3 DNA is TGTGCCAGCAGTTACTCGCCGATCTCGGTGAATTCACCCCTCCACTTT. This chain connects TRBV6-5 to TRBJ1-6; no definite D call. Germline V gene data show CDR1 as MNHEY and CDR2 as SVGAGI. The CDR3 runs to 16 residues. Trimming cost V 0 bases and J 7 bases, with 13 bases left between them.

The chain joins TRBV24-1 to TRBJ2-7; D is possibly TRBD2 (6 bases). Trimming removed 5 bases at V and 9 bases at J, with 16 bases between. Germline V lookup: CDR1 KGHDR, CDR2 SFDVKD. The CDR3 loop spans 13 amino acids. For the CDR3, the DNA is TGTGCCACCAGTGGGGGGGTTGGTCGGGCGCAGTACTTC. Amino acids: CATSGGVGRAQYF.

DNA for the CDR3: TGTGCCAGCAGCTTCGGGGGGGCCACAGATACGCAGTATTTT. Amino acid sequence: CASSFGGATDTQYF. The rearrangement uses TRBV11-3 and TRBJ2-3; 8 nucleotides agree with TRBD2. The CDR3 sequence is 14 residues long. Germline assignment: CDR1 SGHNT and CDR2 YENEEA. Germline trimming cut 3 bases from V and 2 bases from J; bases unmatched to any gene: 1.

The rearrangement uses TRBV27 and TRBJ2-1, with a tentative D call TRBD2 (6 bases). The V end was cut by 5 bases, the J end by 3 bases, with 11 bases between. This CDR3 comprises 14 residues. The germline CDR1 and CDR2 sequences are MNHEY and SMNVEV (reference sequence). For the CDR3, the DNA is TGTGCCAGCAGTCCGGGGGACCTCTACAATGAGCAGTTCTTC. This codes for CASSPGDLYNEQFF.